This T cell receptor (beta chain) derives from a study of T cell responses to AZD1222 COVID-19 vaccine. Study outcomes and limitations: White British ancestry dominated among donors, who included more females, and clonal diversity was possibly underestimated. Baseline serology detected seropositivity in only six or seven AZD1222 recipients.

Profiled with immunoSEQ multiplex PCR; TCRdb holds only in-frame clones, not every one. The sample yields about 140,000 clones, roughly 87% seen once. A word on this clone: Its antigen is still unknown.

CDR3 length: 12 residues. V lost 3 bases and J lost 15, with 15 bases in between. The TCR was taken from an adult who received the AZD1222 COVID-19 vaccine. The V and J genes are TRBV12-3 or TRBV12-4 and TRBJ1-5, with D maybe TRBD1 (5 bases). Sequenced here: peripheral blood, sampled 28 days after the second AZD1222 dose. The CDR3 nucleotides are TGTGCCAGCAGTTTTACAGGCGCCCCGATGCATTTT. Protein: CASSFTGAPMHF.